The 14 T cell receptor beta chains below were found in one sample sequenced in a study of blood T cell repertoires in COVID-19 (dated by TCRdb to 2018 to 2020). The method behind the library was the immunoSEQ multiplex PCR assay. As stored in TCRdb, this immuneACCESS dataset retains in-frame rearrangements with V and J assigned. A fraction of the clones does not appear; measured against another copy, unresolved V genes explain less than half of the discrepancy, and the remainder lacks a known reason. The sample has around 74,000 clones on record, around 90% of them singletons. The ten most abundant clones make up about 4.5% of the sample. Sequencing was done on a sample of peripheral blood. All receptors come from a man over 45 with active COVID-19.

The sample holds a few counts of this clone. The V and J genes are TRBV7-9 and TRBJ1-6, with TRBD1 matching over 8 bases. The V segment lost 6 bases and the J segment 14 bases; nucleotides outside the gene matches: 12. The CDR3 has 14 amino acids. Germline V gene sequence: CDR1 SEHNR, CDR2 FQNEAQ (reference sequence). CDR3 residues: CASRRAGGDGALHF. CDR3 nucleotides: TGTGCCAGCAGGCGGGCAGGGGGCGATGGGGCCCTCCACTTT.

This clone has a handful of counts. V and J are TRBV27 and TRBJ1-5, with TRBD1 identical over 8 bases. The CDR3 runs to 12 residues. Germline V lookup: CDR1 MNHEY, CDR2 SMNVEV (reference sequence). J lost 10 bases, V lost 4 bases, and 3 bases had no gene match. Written as DNA, the CDR3 is TGTGCCAGCAGTTCGACAGGGGAACCCCAGCATTTT. This gives the protein CASSSTGEPQHF.

In DNA form, the CDR3 reads TGTGCCAGCAGCCAAGATCCTGCGGGAAGCACAGATACGCAGTATTTT. It specifies CASSQDPAGSTDTQYF. The chain employs TRBV3-1 (or the pseudogene TRBV3-2) and TRBJ2-3; tentatively, D is TRBD2 (6 bases). Germline V gene lookup returns CDR1 LGHDT and CDR2 YNNKEL (reference sequence). With 0 bases removed from V and 0 bases from J, the gap between germline ends came to 10 bases. This CDR3 is built from 16 residues.

The gene calls are TRBV7-9 and TRBJ1-1; D ambiguous. Trimming took off 2 bases at V and 3 bases at J, with 7 bases between the two ends. Germline V CDR1 and CDR2: SEHNR, FQNEAQ (reference sequence). The CDR3 extends over 13 amino acids. The CDR3 protein is CASSLYGDTEAFF. The CDR3 DNA reads as TGTGCCAGCAGCTTATATGGAGACACTGAAGCTTTCTTT.

V and J are TRBV13 and TRBJ2-2; no clear D gene. The CDR3 runs to 15 residues. Trimming stripped 5 bases from V and 4 bases from J, with 14 bases between. Germline CDR1 PRHDT, CDR2 FYEKMQ (reference sequence). As DNA, the CDR3 is TGTGCCAGCAGCCCCGGTCCCCCGGGCACCGGGGAGCTGTTTTTT. As protein: CASSPGPPGTGELFF.

This chain links TRBV5-1 with TRBJ2-7, with 7 positions matching TRBD1. The CDR3 has 15 residues. Germline assignment: CDR1 SGHRS and CDR2 YFSETQ. The junction had 6 bases not matched to a gene; V was cut back by 0 bases and J by 3 bases. The CDR3 spells CASSLDGTVYYEQYF. The CDR3 DNA reads TGCGCCAGCAGCTTGGACGGGACAGTCTACTACGAGCAGTACTTC.

J is TRBJ1-1 and V is TRBV13; unclear D gene. The V gene's germline CDR1 is PRHDT and CDR2 FYEKMQ (reference sequence). CDR3 length: 14 amino acids. V lost 5 bases, J lost 6 bases, and 16 bases lay in between. The CDR3 coding sequence is TGTGCCAGCAGCCCAACCCAGGCGAGGGCTGAAGCTTTCTTT. It translates to CASSPTQARAEAFF.

This clone was counted only a few times. The genes are TRBV5-5 and TRBJ1-1, with TRBD1 as a possible D gene (5 bases). The V and J ends lost 0 bases and 1 base respectively, with 7 bases between them. Germline V gene lookup returns CDR1 SGHKS and CDR2 YYEKEE (reference sequence). There are 14 residues in the CDR3. The CDR3 is CASSLADRNTEAFF. The DNA of the CDR3 is TGTGCCAGCAGCTTGGCCGACAGGAACACTGAAGCTTTCTTT.

This clone came up a few times. Here the CDR3 DNA reads TGTGCCAGCAGCGAGAGGGTAGGAGTCACTGAAGCTTTCTTT. Its protein product is CASSERVGVTEAFF. The chain combines TRBV6-5 with TRBJ1-1; D is uncertain. V shed 6 bases and J shed 4 bases, with 15 bases lying between them. The CDR3 runs to 14 residues. Germline CDR1 MNHEY, CDR2 SVGAGI.

The genes are TRBV28 and TRBJ1-4; maybe TRBD1 (5 bases). Trimming removed 2 bases at V and 2 bases at J, with 9 bases between. Germline V gene sequence: CDR1 MDHEN, CDR2 SYDVKM. This CDR3 spans 15 amino acids. The CDR3 sequence: CASSLGGTTNEKLFF. The CDR3 DNA is TGTGCCAGCAGTTTAGGGGGGACGACTAATGAAAAACTGTTTTTT.

This chain joins TRBV7-7 and TRBJ1-5; TRBD1 is a possible D gene (6 bases). The germline V gene encodes CDR1 SSHAT and CDR2 FNYEAQ (reference sequence). This CDR3 has 16 residues. Trimming removed 2 bases from V and 2 bases from J, with 13 bases in between. The CDR3 DNA reads TGTGCCAGCAGCTTAATCAACAGGGATGGCAATCAGCCCCAGCATTTT. Amino acid sequence: CASSLINRDGNQPQHF.

The chain links TRBV6-5 to TRBJ2-2; D is ambiguous. The CDR3 runs to 13 residues. Germline loops: CDR1 MNHEY, CDR2 SVGAGI. Trimming took 4 bases from V and 4 from J, leaving 7 bases between them. The CDR3 DNA reads TGTGCCAGCAGTTGGCAGTCCACCGGGGAGCTGTTTTTT. Protein: CASSWQSTGELFF.

The rearrangement links TRBV19 to TRBJ2-7; 7 nucleotides align to TRBD1. Germline CDR1 LNHDA, CDR2 SQIVND (reference sequence). The CDR3 has 14 amino acids. The V segment lost 5 bases and the J segment 3 bases; nucleotides outside the gene matches: 7. This CDR3 is CASSPPTGLYEQYF. In DNA, the CDR3 is TGTGCCAGTAGTCCTCCGACAGGGCTCTACGAGCAGTACTTC.

The V gene is TRBV4-3, the J gene TRBJ1-4, with a possible D match to TRBD1 (6 bases). V was shortened by 0 bases and J by 4 bases, with 12 bases between the two germline ends. CDR3 size: 16 residues. Germline V gene sequence: CDR1 LGHNA, CDR2 YSLEER. The CDR3 DNA reads as TGCGCCAGCAGCCAAGATTGGACAGCTCTTAATGAAAAACTGTTTTTT. Protein product: CASSQDWTALNEKLFF.